This T cell receptor (beta chain) originates from a study of T-cell memory formation after mild COVID-19. On this clonotype itself: The final CDR3 position lacks the conserved phenylalanine or tryptophan, pointing to a likely read error. Because the CDR3's place on the DNA is in doubt, the DNA is left out and the CDR3 is given as listed by TCRdb.

One entry per CDR3 protein, called by TCRdb with MiXCR from the 5' RACE reads. The sample lists roughly 5,000 distinct CDR3 sequences, 24% occurring once. The CDR3 adds up to 11 amino acids, both ends counted. Germline V gene sequence: CDR1 MDHEN, CDR2 SYDVKM. The chain uses TRBV28 and TRBJ2-1; the table's D call, TRBD1, has no DNA check behind it. The sequence was collected from an adult who had mild COVID-19 (a few samples of this study predate the infection). Cell type and time point are not known. Sequencing was carried out using PBMCs or a T cell subset sorted from them (not recorded which). CDR3 in amino acids: CASSPGTGTFI.